This paragraph reports one TCR beta chain. Its antigen remains unknown. The source of the sample is a study of identical twins. MiXCR was run by TCRdb on the 5' RACE reads, yielding one entry per CDR3 protein. The sample shows 1.5 million or so distinct CDR3 sequences, less than 40% of them seen only once. Study-wide points: Monozygotic twin pairs showed more out-of-frame TCR alpha sharing than models estimated.

This CDR3 contains 13 residues. V lost 5 bases and J 7 bases, leaving 14 bases between the germline ends. Germline V gene lookup returns CDR1 DFQATT and CDR2 SNEGSKA (reference sequence). Sequencing was performed on cord blood. This sequence was found in a newborn girl in good health. The chain recombines TRBV20-1 with TRBJ1-4; TRBD1 is a possible D gene (5 bases). The CDR3 DNA reads TGCAGTGCTGGGGGGGGGAATAGTGAAAAACTGTTTTTT. Translated, it gives CSAGGGNSEKLFF.